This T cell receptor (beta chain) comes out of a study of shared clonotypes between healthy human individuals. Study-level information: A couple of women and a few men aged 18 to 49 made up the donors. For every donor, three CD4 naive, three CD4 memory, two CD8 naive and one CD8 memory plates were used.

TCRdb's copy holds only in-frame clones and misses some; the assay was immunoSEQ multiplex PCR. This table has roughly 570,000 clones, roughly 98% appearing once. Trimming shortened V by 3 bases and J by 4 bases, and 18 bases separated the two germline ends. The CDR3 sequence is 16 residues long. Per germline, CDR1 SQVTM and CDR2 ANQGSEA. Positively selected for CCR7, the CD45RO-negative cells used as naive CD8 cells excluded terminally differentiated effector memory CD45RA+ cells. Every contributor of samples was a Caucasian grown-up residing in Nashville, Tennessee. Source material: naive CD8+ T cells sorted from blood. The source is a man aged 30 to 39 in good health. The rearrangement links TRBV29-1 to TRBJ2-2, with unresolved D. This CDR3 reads CSVEARSQMGTGELFF. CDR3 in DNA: TGCAGCGTTGAGGCGCGGAGCCAGATGGGCACCGGGGAGCTGTTTTTT.